The rows below give T cell receptor beta chains drawn from one sample of a study of T-cell memory formation after mild COVID-19. TCRdb recomputed calls from the 5' RACE reads with MiXCR, one row per CDR3 protein. The sample includes 400,000 or so distinct CDR3 sequences, approximately 20% of them seen just once. Sequencing was done on a sample of PBMCs or a T cell subset sorted from them (not recorded which). The receptors were gathered from an adult woman who had mild COVID-19 (a few samples of this study predate the infection). Cell type and time point are not known. The CDR3 runs from the conserved cysteine through the conserved F or W. The order of the fields is clone size, V gene, D gene, J gene, CDR3 protein, CDR3 DNA. The D gene is left open where the match is weak. Rows give clone size only sometimes, using once, few, many, or a class for an expanded clone.

NA	TRBV5-6	TRBD1	TRBJ1-6	CASSVGQVGSPLHF	TGTGCCAGCAGCGTAGGACAGGTGGGTTCACCCCTCCACTTT
NA	TRBV5-5	NA	TRBJ1-1	CASSLGTSRAFF	TGTGCCAGCAGCCTGGGGACTTCTCGGGCTTTCTTT
few	TRBV3-1	TRBD2	TRBJ2-4	CASSQPGLAETKNIQYF	TGTGCCAGCAGCCAACCGGGACTAGCGGAGACCAAAAACATTCAGTACTTC
NA	TRBV6-4	NA	TRBJ1-2	CASSAGHHYGYTF	TGTGCCAGCAGTGCAGGGCACCACTATGGCTACACCTTC
few	TRBV12-5	TRBD1	TRBJ2-1	CASGRGQEYNEQFF	TGTGCTAGTGGTAGGGGACAGGAGTACAATGAGCAGTTCTTC
few	TRBV7-9	NA	TRBJ1-2	CASSLTATGGYTF	TGTGCCAGCAGCTTAACGGCCACGGGTGGCTACACCTTC
NA	TRBV5-1	TRBD2	TRBJ2-5	CASSRAGLAGRQETQYF	TGCGCCAGCAGCCGGGCGGGACTAGCGGGTCGGCAAGAGACCCAGTACTTC
few	TRBV7-9	TRBD2	TRBJ2-5	CASSSAWTSGGETQYF	TGTGCCAGCAGTTCAGCCTGGACTAGCGGGGGTGAGACCCAGTACTTC
NA	TRBV5-6	NA	TRBJ2-7	CASSLGRHEQYF	TGTGCCAGCAGCTTAGGGAGGCACGAGCAGTACTTC
NA	TRBV6-5	NA	TRBJ2-5	CASSRTGQQETQYF	TGTGCCAGCAGCCGTACCGGACAGCAAGAGACCCAGTACTTC
few	TRBV5-1	TRBD1	TRBJ2-7	CASSSGQGSGEQYF	TGCGCCAGCAGCTCGGGACAGGGAAGCGGCGAGCAGTACTTC
few	TRBV4-3	NA	TRBJ2-7	CASSIRRSDEQYF	TGCGCCAGCAGCATTCGACGGTCCGACGAGCAGTACTTC
few	TRBV2	NA	TRBJ2-3	CASTHPPGRTDTQYF	TGTGCCAGCACCCACCCTCCGGGGCGGACAGATACGCAGTATTTT
NA	TRBV6-2/TRBV6-3	TRBD2	TRBJ2-1	CASSTRLAAYNNEQFF	TGTGCCAGCAGCACTCGACTAGCGGCATACAACAATGAGCAGTTCTTC
NA	TRBV5-1	NA	TRBJ2-1	CASSQRTVNEQFF	TGCGCCAGCAGCCAACGGACCGTCAATGAGCAGTTCTTC
few	TRBV27	NA	TRBJ1-2	CASSLKNFYGYTF	TGTGCCAGCAGTTTAAAGAACTTCTATGGCTACACCTTC
NA	TRBV5-1	TRBD1	TRBJ2-1	CASSLGDRSDEQFF	TGCGCCAGCAGCTTGGGGGACAGGTCGGATGAGCAGTTCTTC
NA	TRBV5-4	NA	TRBJ2-4	CASSTIRDENIQYF	TGTGCCAGCAGCACAATCCGGGACGAAAACATTCAGTACTTC
few	TRBV4-1	NA	TRBJ2-5	CASSQLRGRETQYF	TGCGCCAGCAGCCAATTAAGGGGTAGGGAGACCCAGTACTTC
few	TRBV3-1	NA	TRBJ2-2	CASSQAWGTGELFF	TGTGCCAGCAGCCAAGCGTGGGGCACCGGGGAGCTGTTTTTT
NA	TRBV29-1	NA	TRBJ2-3	CSDGTTPTDTQYF	TGCAGCGACGGAACTACCCCAACAGATACGCAGTATTTT
many	TRBV3-1	NA	TRBJ2-1	CASSQINYRSYNEQFF	TGTGCCAGCAGCCAAATTAATTACCGCTCCTACAATGAGCAGTTCTTC
few	TRBV4-3	NA	TRBJ1-1	CASSPFRGTEAFF	TGCGCCAGCAGCCCCTTCAGGGGCACTGAAGCTTTCTTT
NA	TRBV7-2	NA	TRBJ2-7	CASSLGTQSYEQYF	TGTGCCAGCAGCTTAGGAACGCAGAGCTACGAGCAGTACTTC
few	TRBV24-1	NA	TRBJ2-2	CATSDPGRNTGELFF	TGTGCCACCAGTGACCCCGGGAGGAACACCGGGGAGCTGTTTTTT
NA	TRBV18	TRBD1	TRBJ1-2	CASSLSAGQGDYGYTF	TGTGCCAGCTCACTTTCGGCAGGACAGGGGGACTATGGCTACACCTTC
few	TRBV12-3/TRBV12-4	TRBD2	TRBJ2-7	CASSLLAGGADYEQYF	TGTGCCAGCAGTTTGCTAGCGGGAGGAGCGGACTACGAGCAGTACTTC
NA	TRBV6-5	NA	TRBJ2-3	CASSGTLSAQYF	TGTGCCAGCAGTGGGACCCTCTCTGCGCAGTATTTT
NA	TRBV24-1	NA	TRBJ2-1	CATSDWGRVNNEQFF	TGTGCCACCAGTGATTGGGGGCGGGTAAACAATGAGCAGTTCTTC
NA	TRBV24-1	NA	TRBJ2-1	CATSESGPNEQFF	TGTGCCACCAGTGAGTCGGGACCGAATGAGCAGTTCTTC
few	TRBV6-2/TRBV6-3	NA	TRBJ1-1	CASSYSHTEAFF	TGTGCCAGCAGTTACTCACACACTGAAGCTTTCTTT
few	TRBV5-1	NA	TRBJ2-5	CASKRLQGTQETQYF	TGCGCCAGCAAACGGCTTCAGGGGACCCAAGAGACCCAGTACTTC
few	TRBV7-9	TRBD2	TRBJ2-3	CASSPNWLAGGGGTDTQYF	TGTGCCAGCAGCCCGAACTGGCTAGCGGGAGGAGGGGGCACAGATACGCAGTATTTT
NA	TRBV5-1	NA	TRBJ1-2	CASRVGNLANYGYTF	TGCGCCAGCAGGGTCGGCAACCTAGCTAACTATGGCTACACCTTC
NA	TRBV29-1	NA	TRBJ1-2	CSVDALGDAGVRGYTF	TGCAGCGTTGACGCCCTCGGGGATGCAGGGGTTAGGGGCTACACCTTC
few	TRBV5-1	NA	TRBJ2-5	CASSLYGKETQYF	TGCGCCAGCAGCTTGTACGGCAAAGAGACCCAGTACTTC
NA	TRBV10-3	NA	TRBJ2-7	CAISEGFPDEQYF	TGTGCCATCAGTGAGGGGTTCCCAGACGAGCAGTACTTC
few	TRBV14	NA	TRBJ2-3	CASSHSDTQYF	TGTGCCAGCAGCCATTCAGATACGCAGTATTTT
few	TRBV15	TRBD1	TRBJ1-2	CATRHQGQESGYTF	TGTGCCACCAGGCACCAGGGACAGGAAAGTGGCTACACCTTC
NA	TRBV15	TRBD2	TRBJ2-7	CATSRGTSPRSYEQYF	TGTGCCACCAGCAGAGGGACTAGCCCCAGGTCCTACGAGCAGTACTTC
few	TRBV9	TRBD1	TRBJ2-5	CASSATGGQNGETQYF	TGTGCCAGCAGCGCCACAGGGGGACAAAATGGAGAGACCCAGTACTTC
few	TRBV5-4	NA	TRBJ1-1	CASSFGGAANTEAFF	TGTGCCAGCAGCTTTGGGGGGGCGGCGAACACTGAAGCTTTCTTT
NA	TRBV11-3	NA	TRBJ2-3	CASSFPGTTSTDTQYF	TGTGCCAGCAGCTTCCCAGGGACCACTAGCACAGATACGCAGTATTTT
once	TRBV6-2/TRBV6-3	TRBD2	TRBJ2-1	CASSYSGTSGRYEQFF	TGTGCCAGCAGTTACTCGGGGACTAGCGGGAGATATGAGCAGTTCTTC
few	TRBV6-5	TRBD2	TRBJ2-7	CASSPSLAGESYEQYF	TGTGCCAGCAGTCCTTCTCTAGCGGGGGAATCCTACGAGCAGTACTTC
NA	TRBV5-5	TRBD1	TRBJ1-1	CASSSITGAGNTEAFF	TGTGCCAGCAGCTCAATCACAGGGGCCGGGAACACTGAAGCTTTCTTT
few	TRBV4-2	NA	TRBJ2-2	CASSQDSGGGELFF	TGTGCCAGCAGCCAAGATAGTGGCGGCGGGGAGCTGTTTTTT
few	TRBV5-1	NA	TRBJ1-1	CASSLGNAKGAFF	TGCGCCAGCAGCTTAGGTAACGCGAAGGGAGCTTTCTTT
NA	TRBV20-1	NA	TRBJ1-2	CTPNSNYGYTF	TGCACCCCGAACTCGAACTATGGCTACACCTTC
few	TRBV7-3	NA	TRBJ2-2	CASSQDRTGELFF	TGTGCCAGCAGCCAGGACCGAACCGGGGAGCTGTTTTTT
NA	TRBV7-9	NA	TRBJ1-4	CASSLENEKLFF	TGTGCCAGCAGCTTAGAGAACGAAAAACTGTTTTTT
NA	TRBV12-3/TRBV12-4	NA	TRBJ1-2	CASSLYRDPKGYTF	TGTGCCAGCAGCCTATACCGGGACCCCAAGGGCTACACCTTC
few	TRBV3-1	NA	TRBJ1-1	CASTKGLNTEAFF	TGTGCCAGCACTAAGGGACTGAACACTGAAGCTTTCTTT